What follows are 25 T cell receptor beta chains derived from one specimen sequenced in a study of T cells after yellow fever vaccination. TCRdb re-called the 5' RACE reads with MiXCR, one entry per CDR3 protein. The sample carries 300,000 to 400,000 distinct CDR3 sequences, approximately 13% recorded once. The sample was CD4+ T cells sorted from PBMCs, taken 15 days after the yellow fever booster vaccination. Source of these receptors: a man aged 18 to 30 who received the YFV17D yellow fever vaccine.

The CDR3 region has the DNA TGTGCCAGCAGCAGGACAGGTTACGAGCAGTACTTC. This sequence encodes CASSRTGYEQYF. This rearrangement joins TRBV5-6 to TRBJ2-7; TRBD1 aligns across 7 bases. Per germline, CDR1 SGHDT and CDR2 YYEEEE. CDR3 length: 12 residues. Losses at the gene ends were 4 bases for V and 4 bases for J; bases not matched to a gene: 2.

The sample holds one count of this clonotype. J is TRBJ2-4 and V is TRBV5-5; 9 bases map to TRBD2. Germline trimming cut 2 bases from V and 7 bases from J; bases unmatched to any gene: 4. Looked up from germline, CDR1 is SGHKS and CDR2 is YYEKEE (reference sequence). This CDR3 has 14 residues. In nucleotides, the CDR3 is TGTGCCAGCAGCTTTGCGGGGGGGAGGAACATTCAGTACTTC. Translation gives CASSFAGGRNIQYF.

This clonotype was recorded at least ten times. This chain connects TRBV5-1 to TRBJ2-3, with D perhaps matching TRBD1 (5 bases). Germline V gene sequence: CDR1 SGHRS, CDR2 YFSETQ. There are 13 residues in the CDR3. V gave up 8 bases and J gave up 4 bases, with 14 bases separating them. CDR3 amino acids: CASSTQGADTQYF. CDR3 sequence (DNA): TGCGCCAGTTCTACGCAGGGTGCAGATACGCAGTATTTT.

J is TRBJ2-1 and V is TRBV5-6; a possible D gene is TRBD2 (7 bases). V dropped 2 bases and J dropped 4 bases, with 16 bases sitting between them. The CDR3 spans 16 residues. From germline, CDR1 is SGHDT and CDR2 YYEEEE. The CDR3 region is CASSFWGRGPYNEQFF. The CDR3 DNA sequence: TGTGCCAGCAGCTTCTGGGGGCGGGGGCCTTACAATGAGCAGTTCTTC.

This clonotype has more than one count but fewer than ten. The chain combines TRBV6-2 or TRBV6-3 with TRBJ2-5, with 7 bases lining up with TRBD1. V lost 4 bases to trimming and J lost 4 bases; unmatched junction nucleotides: 9. There are 15 residues in the CDR3. Germline lookup yields CDR1 MNHEY and CDR2 SVGEGT. The CDR3 loop is CASSLTGIFGETQYF. The CDR3 bases are TGTGCCAGCAGTTTGACAGGGATATTTGGAGAGACCCAGTACTTC.

The gene calls are TRBV2 and TRBJ2-1, with 11 bases identical to TRBD1. The CDR3 extends over 15 amino acids. The germline gives CDR1 SNHLY, CDR2 FYNNEI. V shed 6 bases and J 5 bases; nucleotides not matched to a gene: 6. The CDR3 DNA reads TGTGCCAGCAGATCGGACAGGGGGCAACACAATGAGCAGTTCTTC. Encoded protein: CASRSDRGQHNEQFF. The full variable domain, rest sourced from reference TRBV2 and TRBJ2-1, is EPEVTQTPSHQVTQMGQEVILRCVPISNHLYFYWYRQILGQKVEFLVSFYNNEISEKSEIFDDQFSVERPDGSNFTLKIRSTKLEDSAMYFCASRSDRGQHNEQFFGPGTRLTVL.

This clonotype was seen more than once but under ten times. The chain combines TRBV7-9 with TRBJ1-1; D call uncertain. Deletions cut 5 bases from V and 0 bases from J, with 10 bases between. This CDR3 comprises 14 residues. Germline V gene sequence: CDR1 SEHNR, CDR2 FQNEAQ (reference sequence). The CDR3 DNA sequence: TGTGCCAGCAGCCCCTTTTCTATGAACACTGAAGCTTTCTTT. It encodes CASSPFSMNTEAFF. Supplemented by reference TRBV7-9 and TRBJ1-1, the full variable domain reads DTGVSQNPRHKITKRGQNVTFRCDPISEHNRLYWYRQTLGQGPEFLTYFQNEAQLEKSRLLSDRFSAERPKGSFSTLEIQRTEQGDSAMYLCASSPFSMNTEAFFGQGTRLTVV.

This clonotype was seen a few times. The genes are TRBV11-2 and TRBJ2-3, with a possible D match to TRBD2 (7 bases). With 2 bases removed from V and 7 bases from J, the gap between germline ends came to 19 bases. Germline CDR1 is SGHAT and CDR2 is FQNNGV. The CDR3 length is 16 residues. The CDR3 DNA reads TGTGCCAGCAGCTTAATGCGGGGGCCGGGGGCCCATACGCAGTATTTT. It translates to CASSLMRGPGAHTQYF.

The chain links TRBV6-1 to TRBJ2-7; D ambiguous. The germline CDR1 and CDR2 sequences are MNHNS and SASEGT. The V end lost 1 base, the J end lost 2 bases, and 9 bases lay between the germline ends. This CDR3 region has 14 residues. Here the CDR3 DNA reads TGTGCCAGCAGTGAAGGTACGGGCCCCTACGAGCAGTACTTC. This translates into CASSEGTGPYEQYF.

This clonotype showed up just a few times. The V gene is TRBV18, the J gene TRBJ2-3, with a tentative D call TRBD1 (6 bases). The CDR3 extends over 16 amino acids. Germline CDR1 KGHSH, CDR2 LQKENI. V was cut by 6 bases and J by 2 bases, with 18 bases left in between. The CDR3 DNA sequence: TGTGCCAGCTCCGATCGGTGGCAGGGGAACACAGATACGCAGTATTTT. Translating gives CASSDRWQGNTDTQYF.

The rearrangement links TRBV29-1 to TRBJ1-1; maybe TRBD1 (5 bases). Germline V lookup: CDR1 SQVTM, CDR2 ANQGSEA. V was cut by 4 bases and J by 0 bases, with 21 bases left in between. CDR3 length equals 17 residues. CDR3: CSVGGSGVIWMNTEAFF. CDR3 sequence (DNA): TGCAGCGTTGGGGGCTCCGGGGTCATTTGGATGAACACTGAAGCTTTCTTT. Full variable domain (missing parts from reference TRBV29-1 and TRBJ1-1): SAVISQKPSRDICQRGTSLTIQCQVDSQVTMMFWYRQQPGQSLTLIATANQGSEATYESGFVIDKFPISRPNLTFSTLTVSNMSPEDSSIYLCSVGGSGVIWMNTEAFFGQGTRLTVV.

This clonotype was found a few times. The J gene is TRBJ1-5, the V gene TRBV5-1, with D hard to call. Germline CDR1 reads SGHRS; CDR2 reads YFSETQ. CDR3 length: 16 residues. Trimming removed 0 bases from V and 0 bases from J, with 10 bases in between. CDR3 residues: CASSLGVGNSNQPQHF. Written as DNA, the CDR3 is TGCGCCAGCAGCTTGGGGGTGGGAAATAGCAATCAGCCCCAGCATTTT. Combining the CDR3 with reference TRBV5-1 and TRBJ1-5 gives the whole variable domain KAGVTQTPRYLIKTRGQQVTLSCSPISGHRSVSWYQQTPGQGLQFLFEYFSETQRNKGNFPGRFSGRQFSNSRSEMNVSTLELGDSALYLCASSLGVGNSNQPQHFGDGTRLSIL.

V is TRBV10-3 and J is TRBJ2-3, with a tentative D call TRBD1 (6 bases). The V gene's germline CDR1 is ENHRY and CDR2 SYGVKD. This CDR3 has 17 residues. The germline V and J ends were trimmed by 7 bases and 1 base, with 21 bases remaining between them. CDR3 in DNA: TGTGCCATCATGAGGGGGAGAGGGGCGGATGGCACAGATACGCAGTATTTT. This codes for CAIMRGRGADGTDTQYF.

Many counts were recorded for this clonotype. This chain joins TRBV12-3 or TRBV12-4 and TRBJ2-7; 7 bases map to TRBD1. There are 15 residues in the CDR3. V lost 5 bases to trimming and J lost 3 bases; unmatched junction nucleotides: 10. CDR3 nucleotide sequence: TGTGCCAGCAGTCCCGGGACAGAAGGTATCTACGAGCAGTACGTC. It is translated as CASSPGTEGIYEQYV.

This clonotype came up many times. V is TRBV5-6 and J is TRBJ2-2; D might be TRBD2 (5 bases). Trimming took off 3 bases at V and 2 bases at J, with 11 bases between the two ends. CDR1 is SGHDT, CDR2 YYEEEE, per germline. There are 15 residues in the CDR3. In DNA, the CDR3 is TGTGCCAGCAGCTCCGGACTGACTAACACCGGGGAGCTGTTTTTT. Translating it yields CASSSGLTNTGELFF. The full variable domain, completed using reference TRBV5-6 and TRBJ2-2, is DAGVTQSPTHLIKTRGQQVTLRCSPKSGHDTVSWYQQALGQGPQFIFQYYEEEERQRGNFPDRFSGHQFPNYSSELNVNALLLGDSALYLCASSSGLTNTGELFFGEGSRLTVL.

This clonotype was counted a few times. The CDR3 spells CATKRLYNSPLHF. The CDR3 DNA reads TGTGCCACCAAGCGGCTCTATAATTCACCCCTCCACTTT. This chain uses TRBV28 with TRBJ1-6, with D unclear. Germline V gene sequence: CDR1 MDHEN, CDR2 SYDVKM. The CDR3 spans 13 residues. Deletions cut 10 bases from V and 3 bases from J, with 10 bases between.

This clonotype was detected a few times. The chain links TRBV20-1 to TRBJ2-7; D gene uncertain. Germline V gene lookup returns CDR1 DFQATT and CDR2 SNEGSKA (reference sequence). CDR3 length: 12 amino acids. V was clipped by 3 bases and J by 2 bases, with 8 bases between them. CDR3 region: CSASQVPYEQYF. The CDR3 DNA reads TGCAGTGCTAGCCAGGTGCCCTACGAGCAGTACTTC.

The table lists this clonotype with many counts. The chain couples TRBV7-2 to TRBJ1-5; TRBD1 is a possible D gene (6 bases). The CDR3 length is 16 residues. Per germline, CDR1 SGHTA and CDR2 FQGNSA. V gave up 1 base and J gave up 6 bases, with 16 bases separating them. The CDR3 DNA reads TGTGCCAGCAGCTTAGGTTCCAGGGGCGGTGGTCAGCCCCAGCATTTT. Its protein product is CASSLGSRGGGQPQHF.

This chain joins TRBV9 and TRBJ1-1; no clear D gene. The CDR3 extends over 13 amino acids. V was clipped by 0 bases and J by 3 bases, with 6 bases between them. In germline, CDR1 is SGDLS, CDR2 YYNGEE. DNA of the CDR3: TGTGCCAGCAGCGTAGGTCAGGACACTGAAGCTTTCTTT. Translating gives CASSVGQDTEAFF. Combining the CDR3 with reference TRBV9 and TRBJ1-1 gives the whole variable domain DSGVTQTPKHLITATGQRVTLRCSPRSGDLSVYWYQQSLDQGLQFLIQYYNGEERAKGNILERFSAQQFPDLHSELNLSSLELGDSALYFCASSVGQDTEAFFGQGTRLTVV.

This clonotype was counted a few times. This rearrangement joins TRBV2 to TRBJ1-5; TRBD1 matches 7 bases. The CDR3 is made up of 13 amino acids. Germline lookup yields CDR1 SNHLY and CDR2 FYNNEI. After removal of 9 bases from V and 0 bases from J, the junction contained 2 bases not matched to a gene. CDR3: CASGTDSNQPQHF. CDR3 bases: TGTGCCAGTGGGACAGATAGCAATCAGCCCCAGCATTTT.

This clonotype has more than one count but fewer than ten. The chain recombines TRBV2 with TRBJ2-5; either TRBD1 or TRBD2 may supply D (5 bases each). The CDR3 has 15 amino acids. The germline gives CDR1 SNHLY, CDR2 FYNNEI. V lost 8 bases, J lost 5 bases, and 21 bases lay in between. CDR3 DNA: TGTGCCAGCCAACTTGACAGAGGTGGCGGGGAGACCCAGTACTTC. It specifies CASQLDRGGGETQYF.

The rearrangement uses TRBV4-2 and TRBJ1-5, with no clear D. The germline V and J ends were trimmed by 4 bases and 9 bases, with 19 bases remaining between them. This CDR3 has 15 amino acids. The germline V gene has CDR1 LGHNA and CDR2 YNFKEQ. In nucleotides, the CDR3 is TGTGCCAGCAGCCCCACGGGAATCTCCGAGGGGCCCCAGCATTTT. Protein sequence: CASSPTGISEGPQHF.

This clonotype was recorded once. This chain joins TRBV6-5 and TRBJ2-5; D is possibly TRBD2 (5 bases). This CDR3 is 15 amino acids long. V was cut by 2 bases and J by 1 base, with 11 bases left in between. Per the germline V gene, CDR1 is MNHEY and CDR2 is SVGAGI. CDR3 DNA sequence: TGTGCCAGCAGTTACGGTTCGACTATCCAAGAGACCCAGTACTTC. It encodes CASSYGSTIQETQYF.

This clonotype showed up just a few times. The CDR3: CSARRGNRGANTEAFF. CDR3 sequence (DNA): TGCAGTGCTAGGCGAGGTAACAGGGGGGCGAACACTGAAGCTTTCTTT. The V gene is TRBV20-1, the J gene TRBJ1-1; 8 positions match TRBD1. Germline CDR1 reads DFQATT; CDR2 reads SNEGSKA (reference sequence). This CDR3 is built from 16 residues. V shed 3 bases and J 1 base; nucleotides not matched to a gene: 10.

This clonotype was detected a few times. V is TRBV6-5 and J is TRBJ1-1, with TRBD1 as a possible D gene (6 bases). Germline V lookup: CDR1 MNHEY, CDR2 SVGAGI. The CDR3 is made up of 10 amino acids. The V and J ends lost 8 bases and 9 bases respectively, with 10 bases between them. The DNA for the CDR3 is TGTGCCAGCGGCGGGGGGCAAGCTTTCTTT. Translating it yields CASGGGQAFF.